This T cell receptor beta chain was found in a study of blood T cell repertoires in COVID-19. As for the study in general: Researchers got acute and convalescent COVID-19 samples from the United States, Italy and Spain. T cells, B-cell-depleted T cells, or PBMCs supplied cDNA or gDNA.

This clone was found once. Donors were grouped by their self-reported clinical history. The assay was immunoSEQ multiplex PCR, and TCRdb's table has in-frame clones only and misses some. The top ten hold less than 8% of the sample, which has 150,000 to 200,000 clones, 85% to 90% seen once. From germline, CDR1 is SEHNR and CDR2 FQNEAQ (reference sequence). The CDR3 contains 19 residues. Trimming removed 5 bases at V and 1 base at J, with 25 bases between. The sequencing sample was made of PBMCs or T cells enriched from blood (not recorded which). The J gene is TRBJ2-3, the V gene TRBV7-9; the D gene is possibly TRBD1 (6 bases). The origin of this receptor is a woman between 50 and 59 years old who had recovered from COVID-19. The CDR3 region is CASSPKPKGVSEGTDTQYF. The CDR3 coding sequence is TGTGCCAGCAGCCCAAAGCCTAAGGGGGTCTCAGAGGGCACAGATACGCAGTATTTT.